The T cell receptor (beta chain) under discussion was sequenced for a study of cytomegalovirus exposure and HLA in healthy donors. On this clone: The target antigen is unknown.

Nominally healthy donors were sampled, though unrecorded immune exposures were likely. With 60 Vbeta and 13 Jbeta primers, the PCR was carried out. Sequencing used immunoSEQ multiplex PCR; TCRdb keeps in-frame clones, though not all of them. In all, the sample yields under 50,000 clones. This CDR3 contains 14 residues. V shed 5 bases and J 8 bases; nucleotides not matched to a gene: 8. Germline V gene lookup returns CDR1 MNHNS and CDR2 SASEGT. General study results and limits: In a later analysis, a missense DCLRE1C variant was linked to TCR beta V- and J-gene trimming. Reports showed the classifier diagnosing cytomegalovirus status with high specificity and sensitivity.

The sample consisted of PBMCs. The receptor comes from a male donor in good health and CMV-seronegative. The chain links TRBV6-1 to TRBJ1-2; 10 nucleotides match TRBD1. DNA for the CDR3: TGTGCCAGCAGTAAACCGGGACAGGGGCGAGGCTACACCTTC. It encodes CASSKPGQGRGYTF.